The present T cell receptor beta chain was sequenced within a study of T cell responses to AZD1222 COVID-19 vaccine. As concerns this clone: The antigen is not known.

Germline V gives CDR1 MNHNS, CDR2 SASEGT. The CDR3 runs to 19 residues. The ends were cut back, 0 bases at V and 3 bases at J, with 23 bases in the middle. The data were produced by immunoSEQ multiplex PCR, yet TCRdb's version contains in-frame clones alone and is incomplete. The sample lists 150,000 to 200,000 clones; around 92% were seen once. Findings of the study overall: Clonal diversity was possibly underestimated, and the donors were mostly white British, with more females. After the peak T cell response, and only then, were repertoires sampled. Across spike, vaccine-associated CD4 TCRs were found, dominant at 160-218 and 743-854. Seropositive AZD1222 recipients at baseline numbered only six or seven.

The source of this sequence is an adult in good health. The material was peripheral blood, obtained on day 0 of AZD1222 vaccination. V and J are TRBV6-1 and TRBJ1-2, with TRBD1 as a possible D gene (6 bases). The CDR3 DNA is TGTGCCAGCAGTGAAGCGCGGGGTTCGCGACAGGCGATGTACTATGGCTACACCTTC. Its protein product is CASSEARGSRQAMYYGYTF.